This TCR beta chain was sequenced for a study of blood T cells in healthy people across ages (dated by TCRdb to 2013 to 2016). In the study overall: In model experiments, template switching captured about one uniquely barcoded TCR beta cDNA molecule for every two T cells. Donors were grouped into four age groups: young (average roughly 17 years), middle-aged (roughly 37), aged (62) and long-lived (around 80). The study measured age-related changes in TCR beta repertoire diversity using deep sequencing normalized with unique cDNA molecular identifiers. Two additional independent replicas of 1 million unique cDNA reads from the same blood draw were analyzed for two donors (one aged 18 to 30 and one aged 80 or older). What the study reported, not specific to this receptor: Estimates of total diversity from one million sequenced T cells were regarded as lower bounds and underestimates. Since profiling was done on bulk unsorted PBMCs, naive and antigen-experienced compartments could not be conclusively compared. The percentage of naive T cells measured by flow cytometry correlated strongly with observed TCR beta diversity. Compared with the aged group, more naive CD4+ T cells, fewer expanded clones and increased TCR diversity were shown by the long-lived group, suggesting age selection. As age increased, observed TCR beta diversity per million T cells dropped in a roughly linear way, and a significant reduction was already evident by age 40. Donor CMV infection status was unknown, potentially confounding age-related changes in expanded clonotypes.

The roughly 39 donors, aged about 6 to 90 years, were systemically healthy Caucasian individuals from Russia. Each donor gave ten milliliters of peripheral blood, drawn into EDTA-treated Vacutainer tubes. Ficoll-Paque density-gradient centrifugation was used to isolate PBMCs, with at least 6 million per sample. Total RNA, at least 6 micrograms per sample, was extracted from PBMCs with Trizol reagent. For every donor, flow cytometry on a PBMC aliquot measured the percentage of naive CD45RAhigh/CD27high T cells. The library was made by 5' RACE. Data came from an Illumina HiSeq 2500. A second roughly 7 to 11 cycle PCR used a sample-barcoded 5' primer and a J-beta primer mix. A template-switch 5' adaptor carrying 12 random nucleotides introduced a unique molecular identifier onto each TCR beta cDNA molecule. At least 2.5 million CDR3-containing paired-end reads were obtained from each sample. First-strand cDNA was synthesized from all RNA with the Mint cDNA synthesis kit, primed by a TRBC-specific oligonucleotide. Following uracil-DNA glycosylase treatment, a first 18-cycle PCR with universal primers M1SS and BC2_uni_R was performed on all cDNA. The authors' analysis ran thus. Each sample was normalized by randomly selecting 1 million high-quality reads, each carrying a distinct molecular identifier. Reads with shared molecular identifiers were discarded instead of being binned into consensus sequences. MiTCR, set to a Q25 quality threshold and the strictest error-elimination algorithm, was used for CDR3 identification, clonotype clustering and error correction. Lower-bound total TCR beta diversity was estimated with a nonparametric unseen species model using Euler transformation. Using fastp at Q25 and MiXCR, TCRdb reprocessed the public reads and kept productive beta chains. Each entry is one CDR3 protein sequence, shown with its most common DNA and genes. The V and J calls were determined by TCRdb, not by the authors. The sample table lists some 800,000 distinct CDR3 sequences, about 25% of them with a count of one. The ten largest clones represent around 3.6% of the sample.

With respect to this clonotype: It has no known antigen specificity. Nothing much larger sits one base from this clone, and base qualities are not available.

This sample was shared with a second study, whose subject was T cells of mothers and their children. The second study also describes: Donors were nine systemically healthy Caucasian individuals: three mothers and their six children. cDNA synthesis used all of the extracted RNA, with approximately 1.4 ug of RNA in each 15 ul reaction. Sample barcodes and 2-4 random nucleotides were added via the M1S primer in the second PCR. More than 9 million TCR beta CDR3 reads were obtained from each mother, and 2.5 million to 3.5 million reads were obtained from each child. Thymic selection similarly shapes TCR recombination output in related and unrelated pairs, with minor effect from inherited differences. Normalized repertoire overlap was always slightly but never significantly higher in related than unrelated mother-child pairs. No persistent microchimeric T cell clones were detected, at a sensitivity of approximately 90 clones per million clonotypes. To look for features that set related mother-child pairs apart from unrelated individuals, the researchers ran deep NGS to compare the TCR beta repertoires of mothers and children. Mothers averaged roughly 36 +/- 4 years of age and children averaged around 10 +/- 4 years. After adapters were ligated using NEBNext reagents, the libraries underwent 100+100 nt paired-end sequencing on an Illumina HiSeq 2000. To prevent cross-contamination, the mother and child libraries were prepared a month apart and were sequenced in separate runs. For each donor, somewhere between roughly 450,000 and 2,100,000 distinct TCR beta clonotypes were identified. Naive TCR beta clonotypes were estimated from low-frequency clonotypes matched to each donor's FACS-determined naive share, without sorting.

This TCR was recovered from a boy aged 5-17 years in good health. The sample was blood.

CDR3 sequence: CSARKGKGDEAFF. The nucleotide sequence reads TGCAGTGCTAGAAAAGGGAAGGGAGATGAAGCTTTCTTT. In this chain, TRBV20-1 is recombined with TRBJ1-1, with the D gene uncertain. CDR1 DFQATT and CDR2 SNEGSKA are derived from the germline V gene (reference sequence). The CDR3, from cysteine to phenylalanine, totals 13 residues. Just the 39-base CDR3 DNA is kept, in frame starting at base 1. V is cut by 2 bases and J by 7 bases, and the space between the germline ends is 14 bases.